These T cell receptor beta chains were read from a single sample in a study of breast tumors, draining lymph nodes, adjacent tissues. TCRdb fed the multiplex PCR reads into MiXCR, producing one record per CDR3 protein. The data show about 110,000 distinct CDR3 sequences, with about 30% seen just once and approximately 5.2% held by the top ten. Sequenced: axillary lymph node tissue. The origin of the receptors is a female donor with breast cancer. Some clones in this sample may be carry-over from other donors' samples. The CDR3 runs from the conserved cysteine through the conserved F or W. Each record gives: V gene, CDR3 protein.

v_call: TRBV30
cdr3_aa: CAGKTLTGPGYEQYF

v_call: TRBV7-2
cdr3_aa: CASSYTNSGNTIYF

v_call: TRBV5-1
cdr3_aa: CASSSRTGVYGYTF

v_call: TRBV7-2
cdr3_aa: CASSLGRQNGYTF

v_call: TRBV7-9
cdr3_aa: CASSANRVSHEQYF

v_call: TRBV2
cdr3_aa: CASTGEWTDTQYF

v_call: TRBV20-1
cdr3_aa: CSAAPGGAIGYTF

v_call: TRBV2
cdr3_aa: CASSEERSHYGYTF

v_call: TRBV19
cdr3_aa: CASSIGGSYNEQFF

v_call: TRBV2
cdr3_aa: CASRSGSNTYEQYF

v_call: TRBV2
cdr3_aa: CASSVDRVNTEAFF

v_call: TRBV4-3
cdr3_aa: CASSQEAGTGCYEQYF

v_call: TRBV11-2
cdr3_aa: CAGSYRQSASYEQYF

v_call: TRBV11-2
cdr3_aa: CASSLPGAVHEQFF

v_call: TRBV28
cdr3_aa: CASRGLTGGTGANVLTF

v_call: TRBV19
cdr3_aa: CASSIGLGYEQYF

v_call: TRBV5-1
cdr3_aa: CASSSGYSPLHF

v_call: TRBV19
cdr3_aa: CATGQGPYNSPLHF

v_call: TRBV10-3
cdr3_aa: CAISEGTTQETQYF

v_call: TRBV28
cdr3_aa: CASSLAGQESYNEQFF

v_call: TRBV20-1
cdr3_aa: CSARGTGANYEQHF

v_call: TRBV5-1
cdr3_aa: CASSSGLLDTQYF

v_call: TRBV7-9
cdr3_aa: CASSLVTQYF

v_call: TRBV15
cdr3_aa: CATSRVADYEQYF

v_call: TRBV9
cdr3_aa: CASSVENRETDTQYF

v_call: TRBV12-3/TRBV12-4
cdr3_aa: CASVFTSGYSTDTQYF

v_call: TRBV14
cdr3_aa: CASSQKIDSRDNSPLHF

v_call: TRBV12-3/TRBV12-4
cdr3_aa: CASSLGLADTDTQYF

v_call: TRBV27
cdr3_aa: CASSPTSRTGGLYEQYF

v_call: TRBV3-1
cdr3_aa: CASSHSPGLAVEQYF

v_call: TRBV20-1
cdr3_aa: CSARGLPGLSNHTDTQYF

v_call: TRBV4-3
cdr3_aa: CASSQGQTEAQHF

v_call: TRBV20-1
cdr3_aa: CSARDPWTGAQGTQYF

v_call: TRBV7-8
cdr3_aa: CASSPRTRSLSYNEQFF

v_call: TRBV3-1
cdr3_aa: CASSQDSTGGRGYTF

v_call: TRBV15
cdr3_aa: CATCRDGAYEQYF

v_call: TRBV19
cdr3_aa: CASSIDGEGRQHF

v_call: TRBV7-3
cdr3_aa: CASSFGQIGQAFF

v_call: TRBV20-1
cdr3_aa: CSASSRGTEAFF